This section outlines one T cell receptor beta chain sequence together with its context. This sample is drawn from a study of CD8 T cells in Susac syndrome. The authors reverse transcribed 0.5 to 1 ug RNA with random hexamers. Via MiXCR, TCRdb re-called the immunoSEQ multiplex PCR reads, giving one row per CDR3 protein. The sample lists approximately 150,000 distinct CDR3 sequences, 80% to 95% occurring once. TEMRA cells underwent FACS enrichment and CD8+ and CD4+ T cells underwent negative isolation. The CDR3 contains 13 residues. Trimming shortened V by 3 bases and J by 8 bases, and 13 bases separated the two germline ends. The germline gives CDR1 DFQATT, CDR2 SNEGSKA (reference sequence).

The sequenced sample consisted of CD4+ T cells from PBMCs. This sequence originates from a human donor in good health. The chain links TRBV20-1 to TRBJ1-4; tentative D call: TRBD1 (5 bases). CDR3 in DNA: TGCAGTGCTAGTTTTCAGGGCTCCGAAAAACTGTTTTTT. As protein: CSASFQGSEKLFF.